The TCR beta chain described here comes from a study of blood T cell repertoires in COVID-19. Measured with immunoSEQ multiplex PCR; TCRdb has only the in-frame clones, and not every one. This sample has 300,000 or so clones, with around four fifths found just once. The CDR3 is 15 amino acids. Germline V gene sequence: CDR1 SGHRS, CDR2 YFSETQ. V shed 5 bases and J 0 bases; nucleotides not matched to a gene: 4. The chain is built from TRBV5-1 and TRBJ2-1; TRBD2 matches at 8 bases. The material sequenced was peripheral blood. This sequence originates from a woman aged 45-59 years with active or convalescent COVID-19. The CDR3 sequence: CASRLSGNSYNEQFF. The DNA of the CDR3 is TGCGCCAGCAGGCTTAGCGGGAACTCCTACAATGAGCAGTTCTTC.